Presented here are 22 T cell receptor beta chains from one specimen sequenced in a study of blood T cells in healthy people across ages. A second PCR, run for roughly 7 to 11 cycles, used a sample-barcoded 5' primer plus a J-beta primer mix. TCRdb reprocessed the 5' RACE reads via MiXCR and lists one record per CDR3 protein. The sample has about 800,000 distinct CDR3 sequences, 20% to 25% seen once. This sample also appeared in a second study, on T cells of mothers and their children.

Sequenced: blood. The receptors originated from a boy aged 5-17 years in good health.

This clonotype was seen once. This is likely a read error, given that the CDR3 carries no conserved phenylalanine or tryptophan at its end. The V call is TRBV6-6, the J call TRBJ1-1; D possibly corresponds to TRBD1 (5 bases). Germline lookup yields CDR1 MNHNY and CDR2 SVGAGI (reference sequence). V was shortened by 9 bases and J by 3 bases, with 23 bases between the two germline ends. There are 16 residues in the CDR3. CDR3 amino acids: CASMRGNMGRYTEAFL. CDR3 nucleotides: TGTGCCAGTATGCGGGGTAATATGGGGCGGTACACTGAAGCTTTCCTT.

The CDR3 region is CASTISASGTYNEQFF. The CDR3 region has the DNA TGTGCCAGCACCATCAGCGCTAGCGGGACATACAATGAGCAGTTCTTC. The V and J genes are TRBV28 and TRBJ2-1, with 9 bases identical to TRBD2. Germline V gene data show CDR1 as MDHEN and CDR2 as SYDVKM. The CDR3 consists of 16 residues. Germline trimming cut 7 bases from V and 4 bases from J; bases unmatched to any gene: 11.

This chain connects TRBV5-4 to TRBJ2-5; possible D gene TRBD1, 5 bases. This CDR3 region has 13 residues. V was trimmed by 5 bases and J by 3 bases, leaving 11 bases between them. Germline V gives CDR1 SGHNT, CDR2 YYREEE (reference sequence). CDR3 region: CASRPTDEETQYF. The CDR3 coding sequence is TGTGCCAGCAGGCCGACAGACGAAGAGACCCAGTACTTC. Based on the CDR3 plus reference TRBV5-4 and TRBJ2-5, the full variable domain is ETGVTQSPTHLIKTRGQQVTLRCSSQSGHNTVSWYQQALGQGPQFIFQYYREEENGRGNFPPRFSGLQFPNYSSELNVNALELDDSALYLCASRPTDEETQYFGPGTRLLVL.

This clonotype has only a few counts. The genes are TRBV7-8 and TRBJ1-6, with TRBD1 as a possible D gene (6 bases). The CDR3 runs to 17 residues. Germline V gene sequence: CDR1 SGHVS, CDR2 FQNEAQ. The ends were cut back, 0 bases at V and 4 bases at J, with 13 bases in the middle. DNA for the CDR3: TGTGCCAGCAGCTTAGCGCTCCGGGGGCCTTATAATTCACCCCTCCACTTT. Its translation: CASSLALRGPYNSPLHF.

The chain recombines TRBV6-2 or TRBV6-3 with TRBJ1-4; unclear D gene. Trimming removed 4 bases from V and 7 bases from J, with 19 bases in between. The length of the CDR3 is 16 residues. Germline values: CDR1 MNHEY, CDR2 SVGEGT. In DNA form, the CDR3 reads TGTGCCAGCAGTTGGTCCGGGAACGGACCCTTTGAAAAACTGTTTTTT. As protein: CASSWSGNGPFEKLFF.

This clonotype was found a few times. CDR3 region: CAISESTGFNEQYF. The CDR3, as DNA: TGTGCCATCAGTGAGTCAACCGGGTTCAACGAGCAGTACTTC. The genes are TRBV10-3 and TRBJ2-7, with D uncertain. Trimming left V 0 bases short and J 5 bases short, with 11 bases between. CDR1 ENHRY and CDR2 SYGVKD come from the germline V gene. There are 14 residues in the CDR3.

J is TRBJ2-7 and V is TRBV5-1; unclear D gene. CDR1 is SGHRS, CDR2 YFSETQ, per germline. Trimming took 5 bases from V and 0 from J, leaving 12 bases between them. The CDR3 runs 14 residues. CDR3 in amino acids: CASSMTVSSYEQYF. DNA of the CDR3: TGCGCCAGCAGTATGACGGTGAGCTCCTACGAGCAGTACTTC.

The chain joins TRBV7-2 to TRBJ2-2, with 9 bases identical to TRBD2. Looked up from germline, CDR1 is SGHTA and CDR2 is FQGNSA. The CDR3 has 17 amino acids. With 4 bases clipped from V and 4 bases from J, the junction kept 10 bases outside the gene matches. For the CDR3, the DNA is TGTGCCAGCAGCTGGCCCTTAGCGGGAGTTTCCACCGGGGAGCTGTTTTTT. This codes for CASSWPLAGVSTGELFF.

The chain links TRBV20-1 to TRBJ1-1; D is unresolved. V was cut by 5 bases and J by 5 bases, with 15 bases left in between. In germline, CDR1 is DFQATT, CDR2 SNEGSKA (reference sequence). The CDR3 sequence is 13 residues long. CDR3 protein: CSALGRLGTEAFF. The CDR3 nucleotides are TGCAGTGCTCTAGGAAGGTTGGGTACTGAAGCTTTCTTT.

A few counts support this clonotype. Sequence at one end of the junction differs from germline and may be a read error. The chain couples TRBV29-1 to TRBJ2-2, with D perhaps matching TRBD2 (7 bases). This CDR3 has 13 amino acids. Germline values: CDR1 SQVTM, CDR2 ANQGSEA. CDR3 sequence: CSVRLAGAGGLFF. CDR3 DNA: TGCAGCGTCCGTCTGGCGGGGGCCGGGGGGCTGTTTTTT.

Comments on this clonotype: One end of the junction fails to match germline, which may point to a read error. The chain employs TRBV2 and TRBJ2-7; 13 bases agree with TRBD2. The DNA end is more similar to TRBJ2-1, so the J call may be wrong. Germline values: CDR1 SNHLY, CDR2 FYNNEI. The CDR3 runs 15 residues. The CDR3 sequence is CVSRKLAGGPYEQFF. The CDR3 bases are TGTGTCAGCAGAAAACTAGCGGGGGGGCCATATGAGCAGTTCTTC.

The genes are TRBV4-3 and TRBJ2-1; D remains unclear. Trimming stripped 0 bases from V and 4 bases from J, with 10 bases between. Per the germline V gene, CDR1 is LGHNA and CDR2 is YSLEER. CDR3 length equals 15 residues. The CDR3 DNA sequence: TGCGCCAGCAGCCAAGAGTCCCAGAATTACAATGAGCAGTTCTTC. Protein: CASSQESQNYNEQFF.

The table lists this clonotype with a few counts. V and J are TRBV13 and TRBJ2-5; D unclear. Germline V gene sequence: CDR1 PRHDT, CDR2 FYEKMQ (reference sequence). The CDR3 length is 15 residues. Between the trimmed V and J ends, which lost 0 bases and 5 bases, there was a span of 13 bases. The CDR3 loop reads CASSLGLESSETQYF. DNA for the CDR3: TGTGCCAGCAGCTTAGGCCTGGAGTCATCGGAGACCCAGTACTTC.

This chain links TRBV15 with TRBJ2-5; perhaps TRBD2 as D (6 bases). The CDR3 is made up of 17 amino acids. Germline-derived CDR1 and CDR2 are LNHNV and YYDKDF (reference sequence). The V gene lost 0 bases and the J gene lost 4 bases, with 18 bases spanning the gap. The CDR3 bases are TGTGCCACCAGCAGAGATCCGCGGGAAGGGTTTCTAGAGACCCAGTACTTC. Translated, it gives CATSRDPREGFLETQYF.

CDR3 DNA sequence: TGTGCCAGCAGCTGGAACCCAGGCTACGAGCAGTACTTC. Encoded protein: CASSWNPGYEQYF. The chain uses TRBV5-4 and TRBJ2-7; unclear D gene. This CDR3 is 13 amino acids long. Per the germline V gene, CDR1 is SGHNT and CDR2 is YYREEE (reference sequence). The V gene lost 3 bases and the J gene lost 3 bases, with 10 bases spanning the gap. Full variable domain (outside the CDR3, taken from reference TRBV5-4 and TRBJ2-7): ETGVTQSPTHLIKTRGQQVTLRCSSQSGHNTVSWYQQALGQGPQFIFQYYREEENGRGNFPPRFSGLQFPNYSSELNVNALELDDSALYLCASSWNPGYEQYFGPGTRLTVT.

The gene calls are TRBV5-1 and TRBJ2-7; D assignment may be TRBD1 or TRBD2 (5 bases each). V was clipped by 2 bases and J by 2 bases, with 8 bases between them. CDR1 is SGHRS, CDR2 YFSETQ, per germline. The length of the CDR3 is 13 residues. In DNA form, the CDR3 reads TGCGCCAGCAGCTTTGAGGGGCCCTACGAGCAGTACTTC. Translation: CASSFEGPYEQYF. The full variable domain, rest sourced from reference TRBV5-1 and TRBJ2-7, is KAGVTQTPRYLIKTRGQQVTLSCSPISGHRSVSWYQQTPGQGLQFLFEYFSETQRNKGNFPGRFSGRQFSNSRSEMNVSTLELGDSALYLCASSFEGPYEQYFGPGTRLTVT.

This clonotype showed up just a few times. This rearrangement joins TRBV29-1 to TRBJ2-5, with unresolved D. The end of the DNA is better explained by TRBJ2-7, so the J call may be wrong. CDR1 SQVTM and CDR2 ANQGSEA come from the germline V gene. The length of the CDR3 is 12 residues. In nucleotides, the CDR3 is TGCAGCGTTGAAACTTCCAGCTACGAGCAGTACTTC. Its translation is CSVETSSYEQYF.

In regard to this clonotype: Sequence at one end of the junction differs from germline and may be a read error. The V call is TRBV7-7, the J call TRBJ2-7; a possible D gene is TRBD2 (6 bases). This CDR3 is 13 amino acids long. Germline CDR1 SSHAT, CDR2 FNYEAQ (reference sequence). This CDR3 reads CASSPSREHEQYF. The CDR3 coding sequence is TGTGCTAGCAGCCCAAGTCGGGAGCACGAGCAGTACTTC.

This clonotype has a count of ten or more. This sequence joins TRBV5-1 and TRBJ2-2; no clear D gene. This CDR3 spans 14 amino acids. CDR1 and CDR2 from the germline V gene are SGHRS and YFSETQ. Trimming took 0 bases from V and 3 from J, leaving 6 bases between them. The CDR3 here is CASSLAGDTGELFF. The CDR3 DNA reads TGCGCCAGCAGCTTGGCAGGCGACACCGGGGAGCTGTTTTTT.

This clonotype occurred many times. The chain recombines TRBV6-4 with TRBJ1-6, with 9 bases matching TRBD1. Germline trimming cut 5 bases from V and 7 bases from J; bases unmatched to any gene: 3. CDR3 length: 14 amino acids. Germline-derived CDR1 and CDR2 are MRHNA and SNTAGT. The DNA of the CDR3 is TGTGCCAGCAGTCCCGGGACAGGGAATTCACCCCTCCACTTT. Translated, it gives CASSPGTGNSPLHF.

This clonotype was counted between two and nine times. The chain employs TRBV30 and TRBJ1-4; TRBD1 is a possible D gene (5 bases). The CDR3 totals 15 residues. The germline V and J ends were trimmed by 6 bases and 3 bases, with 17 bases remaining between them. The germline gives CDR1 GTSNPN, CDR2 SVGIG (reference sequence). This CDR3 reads CACTSEGLPNEKLFF. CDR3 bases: TGTGCCTGCACCAGCGAGGGGCTTCCTAATGAAAAACTGTTTTTT.

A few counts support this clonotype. In DNA, the CDR3 is TGTGCCAGCAGTCCCGCGGGGGATAATGAAAAACTGTTTTTT. Protein sequence: CASSPAGDNEKLFF. The gene calls are TRBV28 and TRBJ1-4, with D possibly TRBD1 on 5 matching bases. Between the trimmed V and J ends, which lost 5 bases and 4 bases, there was a span of 11 bases. Germline values: CDR1 MDHEN, CDR2 SYDVKM. The CDR3 totals 14 residues.